Listed below are T cell receptor beta chains from one sample, sequenced in a study of control samples from healthy donors and cancer patients. Method: immunoSEQ multiplex PCR; TCRdb's copy keeps in-frame clones and lacks some. The sample consists of approximately 210,000 clones, around 93% of them appearing once. Sequenced: blood. The receptors shown here come from a man under 40 in good health. The CDR3 runs from the conserved cysteine through the conserved F or W.

J: TRBJ2-3
V: TRBV7-3
CDR3: CASSLEAGGRTDTQYF

J: TRBJ2-1
V: TRBV7-2
CDR3: CASSPYGTGGYNEQFF

J: TRBJ2-1
V: TRBV5-4
CDR3: CASSSSGGDYNEQFF

J: TRBJ2-6
V: TRBV5-4
CDR3: CASSLSVSGWGSGANVLTF

J: TRBJ2-1
V: TRBV9
CDR3: CASSVGDGEQFF

J: TRBJ1-1
V: TRBV30
CDR3: CAWSTGGQTEAFF

J: TRBJ1-1
V: TRBV7-9
CDR3: CASSPPTGQKNTEAFF

J: TRBJ2-3
V: TRBV7-3
CDR3: CASSPDDTDTQYF

J: TRBJ2-7
V: TRBV14
CDR3: CASSQDGATSGGVTYEQYF

J: TRBJ1-1
V: TRBV7-6
CDR3: CASSGEKTGFTEAFF

J: TRBJ1-2
V: TRBV6-5
CDR3: CASKAETGILRYTF

J: TRBJ2-3
V: TRBV20-1
CDR3: CSASVAGTSGAAADTQYF

J: TRBJ1-1
V: TRBV12-5
CDR3: CASGPGPVGVNTEAFF

J: TRBJ1-6
V: TRBV27
CDR3: CASSSPTGSNSPLHF

J: TRBJ1-2
V: TRBV5-4
CDR3: CATYRDTNYGYTF

J: TRBJ2-7
V: TRBV19
CDR3: CASSKDPSYEQYF

J: TRBJ1-1
V: TRBV14
CDR3: CASSHETGAWAEAFF

J: TRBJ1-1
V: TRBV6-5
CDR3: CASRINTEAFF

J: TRBJ1-1
V: TRBV7-9
CDR3: CASSLDKDTEAFF

J: TRBJ1-5
V: TRBV19
CDR3: CASSQVGGQPQHF

J: TRBJ1-4
V: TRBV7-9
CDR3: CASSRTATNEKLFF

J: TRBJ1-6
V: TRBV18
CDR3: CASSLFRSSYNSPLHF

J: TRBJ1-4
V: TRBV11-2
CDR3: CASSFLGSEKLFF

J: TRBJ2-7
V: TRBV7-9
CDR3: CASSLYRGGLEEQYF

J: TRBJ2-3
V: TRBV6-5
CDR3: CASSYKEDYLEVMQYF

J: TRBJ1-2
V: TRBV5-6
CDR3: CASSSRGGLRGYTF

J: TRBJ2-4
V: TRBV19
CDR3: CASSMGGGDKGAKNIQYF

J: TRBJ2-7
V: TRBV4-1
CDR3: CASSPRIGGQEQYF

J: TRBJ1-1
V: TRBV9
CDR3: CASSAGQGFLSEAFF

J: TRBJ2-3
V: TRBV24-1
CDR3: CATSEGTDTQYF

J: TRBJ1-1
V: TRBV28
CDR3: CAATGAMNTEAFF

J: TRBJ1-5
V: TRBV7-6
CDR3: CASSLEQGTGEQPQHF

J: TRBJ1-4
V: TRBV15
CDR3: CATSSTGTGGYEKLFF

J: TRBJ1-2
V: TRBV10-3
CDR3: CATPPHGYTF

J: TRBJ1-1
V: TRBV6-1
CDR3: CASSDIYTEAFF

J: TRBJ1-1
V: TRBV6-5
CDR3: CASRANPDRNTEAFF

J: TRBJ2-3
V: TRBV10-2
CDR3: CASSEFFGPQYF

J: TRBJ2-1
V: TRBV5-1
CDR3: CASSPRTSGRSRGSQFF

J: TRBJ2-7
V: TRBV30
CDR3: CAWTTPYEQYF

J: TRBJ1-2
V: TRBV6-1
CDR3: CASSEDALTGIYGYTF